This TCR beta chain appears in the sequencing data of a study of OX40 agonist ivuxolimab in advanced cancers. It was autoimmune disease history or systemic immunosuppression that excluded patients. Sequencing used immunoSEQ multiplex PCR; TCRdb keeps in-frame clones, though not all of them. Of about 66,000 clones listed, more than 60% are singletons. V was clipped by 0 bases and J by 2 bases, with 5 bases between them. CDR1 is SGHRS, CDR2 YFSETQ, per germline. CDR3 length: 13 amino acids. The receptor was isolated from an adult with an advanced solid tumor such as melanoma, head and neck, liver or kidney cancer. The material was CD4+ or CD8+ T cells sorted from blood, obtained in a trial of the OX40 agonist ivuxolimab. V is TRBV5-1 and J is TRBJ2-5; D uncertain. CDR3 region: CASSLVPQETQYF. The CDR3 DNA is TGCGCCAGCAGCTTGGTTCCACAAGAGACCCAGTACTTC.